This TCR beta chain came from a study of control samples from healthy donors and cancer patients. Germline loops: CDR1 ENHRY, CDR2 SYGVKD. The junction had 5 bases not matched to a gene; V was cut back by 7 bases and J by 2 bases. The CDR3 consists of 14 residues. The data were produced by immunoSEQ multiplex PCR, yet TCRdb's version contains in-frame clones alone and is incomplete. The sample holds around 130,000 clones; around nine tenths are singletons and the top ten take roughly 3.4%. J is TRBJ1-2 and V is TRBV10-3; 9 nucleotides agree with TRBD1. The receptor's source is a man aged 45-65 years in good health. The sequenced material came from blood. The CDR3 DNA follows: TGTGCCATCACGGACAGGGGAGGGAACTATGGCTACACCTTC. Translation gives CAITDRGGNYGYTF.